A selection of T cell receptor beta chains follows, all from one sample in a study of blood T cell repertoires in COVID-19. This table comes from immunoSEQ multiplex PCR, and its TCRdb copy is limited to in-frame clones, with some not included. In the table there are 230,000 or so clones, less than 90% of which are singletons. Source material: peripheral blood. The source of these receptors is a man aged 25-45 years with active or convalescent COVID-19. Each CDR3 is given with its conserved first and last residue. D genes are given only for firm matches. The size entry is marked missing in some rows and otherwise reads once, few, many or a size class.

cdr3_nt: TGTGCCAGCAGTGACAGTTATCAGCCCCAGCATTTT
cdr3_aa: CASSDSYQPQHF
j_call: TRBJ1-5
v_call: TRBV6-1
clone_size: -
d_call: -

cdr3_nt: TGTGCCAGCAGCCCCTGGACAGGGACGGGCTATGGCTACACCTTC
cdr3_aa: CASSPWTGTGYGYTF
j_call: TRBJ1-2
v_call: TRBV7-6
clone_size: -
d_call: TRBD1

cdr3_nt: TGTGCCAGCAGCGGCGTGTCGCCTAGATCCCATGAGCAGTTCTTC
cdr3_aa: CASSGVSPRSHEQFF
j_call: TRBJ2-1
v_call: TRBV9
clone_size: -
d_call: -

cdr3_nt: TGTGCCACCAGACGGGGGAGGCAAGAATATAGCAATCAGCCCCAGCATTTT
cdr3_aa: CATRRGRQEYSNQPQHF
j_call: TRBJ1-5
v_call: TRBV24-1
clone_size: -
d_call: -

cdr3_nt: TGTGCCAGCAGTCGCGGGACAGCTAGCAATGAGCAGTTCTTC
cdr3_aa: CASSRGTASNEQFF
j_call: TRBJ2-1
v_call: TRBV6-5
clone_size: -
d_call: -

cdr3_nt: TGTGCCAGCTCACCACGGCAGACTGATGGCTACACCTTC
cdr3_aa: CASSPRQTDGYTF
j_call: TRBJ1-2
v_call: TRBV18
clone_size: -
d_call: -

cdr3_nt: TGTGCCAGCAGCCGCCAAACAGGGGGCGTTAACACTGAAGCTTTCTTT
cdr3_aa: CASSRQTGGVNTEAFF
j_call: TRBJ1-1
v_call: TRBV9
clone_size: -
d_call: TRBD1

cdr3_nt: TGTGCCAGCAGCTTCGCACAGGGGGCCTGGAGTAATTCACCCCTCCACTTT
cdr3_aa: CASSFAQGAWSNSPLHF
j_call: TRBJ1-6
v_call: TRBV14
clone_size: once
d_call: TRBD1

cdr3_nt: TGTGCCAGCAGTTACAGGGCGACCTACAATGAGCAGTTCTTC
cdr3_aa: CASSYRATYNEQFF
j_call: TRBJ2-1
v_call: TRBV28
clone_size: -
d_call: -

cdr3_nt: TGTGCCAGTCGGGACACCAGGGCGAACACTGAAGCTTTCTTT
cdr3_aa: CASRDTRANTEAFF
j_call: TRBJ1-1
v_call: TRBV19
clone_size: -
d_call: -

cdr3_nt: TGTGCCAGCAGCTTATGGTTCGGGGGACAGGGTTCTGGAAACACCATATATTTT
cdr3_aa: CASSLWFGGQGSGNTIYF
j_call: TRBJ1-3
v_call: TRBV11-2
clone_size: -
d_call: TRBD1

cdr3_nt: TGTGCCAGTAGTCCGGCTAGCGGGGCCTCCTACGAGCAGTACTTC
cdr3_aa: CASSPASGASYEQYF
j_call: TRBJ2-7
v_call: TRBV19
clone_size: once
d_call: TRBD2

cdr3_nt: TGCGCCAGCAGCCATACGGGACAGGGGGCTGGAAACACCATATATTTT
cdr3_aa: CASSHTGQGAGNTIYF
j_call: TRBJ1-3
v_call: TRBV4-1
clone_size: -
d_call: TRBD1

cdr3_nt: TGTGCCAGCAGCGTAGGCACAGGGAAGGGGAACACTGAAGCTTTCTTT
cdr3_aa: CASSVGTGKGNTEAFF
j_call: TRBJ1-1
v_call: TRBV9
clone_size: -
d_call: -

cdr3_nt: TGTGCCACCAGTGATTCGGGGAGGGGGATGAACACTGAAGCTTTCTTT
cdr3_aa: CATSDSGRGMNTEAFF
j_call: TRBJ1-1
v_call: TRBV24-1
clone_size: -
d_call: -

cdr3_nt: TGTGCCACCACCGACAGGCCGGGTGCAACTAATGAAAAACTGTTTTTT
cdr3_aa: CATTDRPGATNEKLFF
j_call: TRBJ1-4
v_call: TRBV19
clone_size: -
d_call: -

cdr3_nt: TGCGCCAGCAGCCAAGGCGCGGGGGGGTCCGGAAACACCATATATTTT
cdr3_aa: CASSQGAGGSGNTIYF
j_call: TRBJ1-3
v_call: TRBV4-3
clone_size: -
d_call: -

cdr3_nt: TGTGCCAGCAGCTCCGGACTAGCGGCCCCCTACAATGAGCAGTTCTTC
cdr3_aa: CASSSGLAAPYNEQFF
j_call: TRBJ2-1
v_call: TRBV5-4
clone_size: -
d_call: TRBD2

cdr3_nt: TGTGCCAGCAGTCCCTCTAGCGGGGCCGCCTACGAGCAGTACTTC
cdr3_aa: CASSPSSGAAYEQYF
j_call: TRBJ2-7
v_call: TRBV6-6
clone_size: -
d_call: TRBD2

cdr3_nt: TGCGCCAGCAGCCAAGAAGCGGGGGCTGGGGCCAACGTCCTGACTTTC
cdr3_aa: CASSQEAGAGANVLTF
j_call: TRBJ2-6
v_call: TRBV4-3
clone_size: many
d_call: TRBD2

cdr3_nt: TGTGCCAGCAGCTTAGGGGGCGGGATCGGCACAGATACGCAGTATTTT
cdr3_aa: CASSLGGGIGTDTQYF
j_call: TRBJ2-3
v_call: TRBV7-2
clone_size: -
d_call: -

cdr3_nt: TGTGCCAGCAGCGTGGACAGGGCCGGGAACACTGAAGCTTTCTTT
cdr3_aa: CASSVDRAGNTEAFF
j_call: TRBJ1-1
v_call: TRBV9
clone_size: once
d_call: TRBD1

cdr3_nt: TGTGCCAGCAGCGTAGCCGGTCGGCGGCAAGAGACCCAGTACTTC
cdr3_aa: CASSVAGRRQETQYF
j_call: TRBJ2-5
v_call: TRBV9
clone_size: -
d_call: -

cdr3_nt: TGCGCCAGCAGCCAACGAGGGAGGGCCGTGAATGAGCAGTTCTTC
cdr3_aa: CASSQRGRAVNEQFF
j_call: TRBJ2-1
v_call: TRBV4-3
clone_size: -
d_call: TRBD2

cdr3_nt: TGTGCCAGTAGTATAGTAGGGGACACTGAAGCTTTCTTT
cdr3_aa: CASSIVGDTEAFF
j_call: TRBJ1-1
v_call: TRBV19
clone_size: few
d_call: -

cdr3_nt: TGTGCCAGCTCCCGCGACAGGCGCTATGGCTACACCTTC
cdr3_aa: CASSRDRRYGYTF
j_call: TRBJ1-2
v_call: TRBV18
clone_size: -
d_call: -

cdr3_nt: TGTGCCAGCTCATTAATAGACAATGAGCAGTTCTTC
cdr3_aa: CASSLIDNEQFF
j_call: TRBJ2-1
v_call: TRBV18
clone_size: -
d_call: -

cdr3_nt: TGTGCCAGCTCACCTGCCCGGGGGTCTGGCTACACCTTC
cdr3_aa: CASSPARGSGYTF
j_call: TRBJ1-2
v_call: TRBV18
clone_size: -
d_call: -